This T cell receptor beta chain was captured by sequencing in a study of blood T cell repertoires in COVID-19. The table came from immunoSEQ multiplex PCR; TCRdb's copy has only in-frame clones and leaves some out. The data show tens of thousands of clones, approximately 85% seen once. Germline V gene sequence: CDR1 SGHNT, CDR2 YYREEE (reference sequence). CDR3 size: 14 residues. V lost 0 bases and J 4 bases, leaving 8 bases between the germline ends. This TCR was recovered from a human donor in a cohort sampled during active COVID-19. The chain is built from TRBV5-4 and TRBJ1-5; D perhaps matches TRBD1 (5 bases). Sequenced: peripheral blood. The CDR3 sequence: CASSLGGGNQPQHF. The CDR3 region has the DNA TGTGCCAGCAGCTTGGGGGGGGGTAATCAGCCCCAGCATTTT.